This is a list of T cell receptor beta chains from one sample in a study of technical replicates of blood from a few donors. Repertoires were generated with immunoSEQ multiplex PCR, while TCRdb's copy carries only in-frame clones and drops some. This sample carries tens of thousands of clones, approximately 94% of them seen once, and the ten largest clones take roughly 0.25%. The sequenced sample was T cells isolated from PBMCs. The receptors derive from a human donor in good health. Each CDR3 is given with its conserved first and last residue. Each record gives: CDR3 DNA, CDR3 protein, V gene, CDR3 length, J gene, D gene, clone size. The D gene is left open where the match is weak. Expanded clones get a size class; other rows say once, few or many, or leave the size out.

TGTGCCAGCAGTTATGGAGGGGGCAGTGGCAACGAGCAGTTCTTC CASSYGGGSGNEQFF TRBV6-5 15 TRBJ2-1 . .
TGTGCCAGTAGTATAGGACTAGCGGGAGCAGAGACCCAGTACTTC CASSIGLAGAETQYF TRBV19 15 TRBJ2-5 TRBD2 .
TGTGCCAGCAGCCAATGGGGCCCGAACACCGGGGAGCTGTTTTTT CASSQWGPNTGELFF TRBV16 15 TRBJ2-2 . .
TGTGCCAGCAGCGCCTTTAGCGGGGCCTCCTACGAGCAGTACTTC CASSAFSGASYEQYF TRBV7-9 15 TRBJ2-7 TRBD2 .
TGTGCCAGCAGCCGGACTGAGAATGAGCAGTTCTTC CASSRTENEQFF TRBV7-6 12 TRBJ2-1 . .
TGCAGTTCGGACAGGAACACTGAAGCTTTCTTT CSSDRNTEAFF TRBV20-1 11 TRBJ1-1 . .
TGTGCCAGCAGCGCCGGGGATACCACCACTGAAGCTTTCTTT CASSAGDTTTEAFF TRBV27 14 TRBJ1-1 . .
TGTGCCAGCAGTTACTCTTTTGGACAGCAAGAGACCCAGTACTTC CASSYSFGQQETQYF TRBV6-5 15 TRBJ2-5 . .
TGTGCCAGCAGGGTAGGACAGGGGGCTTGGGAGCTGTTTTTT CASRVGQGAWELFF TRBV27 14 TRBJ2-2 TRBD1 .
TGCAGCGTTCAGACAGGGTCCCCCATTTTTAACTATGGCTACACCTTC CSVQTGSPIFNYGYTF TRBV29-1 16 TRBJ1-2 TRBD1 .
TGTGCCAGCACCCAAAGGGGGACCTATAATTCACCCCTCCACTTT CASTQRGTYNSPLHF TRBV27 15 TRBJ1-6 . .
TGTGCCAGCAGCCAAGGGGGGCTTATAGCCAAAAACATTCAGTACTTC CASSQGGLIAKNIQYF TRBV4-2 16 TRBJ2-4 . .
TGCGCCAGCAGCCACCGACAGGGGGCTGGTACAGATACGCAGTATTTT CASSHRQGAGTDTQYF TRBV5-1 16 TRBJ2-3 TRBD1 .
TGTGCCAGCAGTTTGCGGGGGGCGGGTGGAAACACCATATATTTT CASSLRGAGGNTIYF TRBV27 15 TRBJ1-3 . .
TGTGCCAGCAGCCAAGAGCGGGGGTGGACTGAAGCTTTCTTT CASSQERGWTEAFF TRBV4-2 14 TRBJ1-1 . .
TGTGCCAGCAGCTTCCTCGGTCAGGCCTACGAGCAGTACTTC CASSFLGQAYEQYF TRBV7-8 14 TRBJ2-7 . .
TGCGCCAGCAGCAGGGACAGGAACACCGGGGAGCTGTTTTTT CASSRDRNTGELFF TRBV5-1 14 TRBJ2-2 TRBD1 .
TGTGCCAGCAGTTTTCAGTACAGCTACGAGCAGTACTTC CASSFQYSYEQYF TRBV27 13 TRBJ2-7 . once
TGTGCCAGCTCACCACGGGAGGAGACAGGGGGGCAGCCCCAGCATTTT CASSPREETGGQPQHF TRBV18 16 TRBJ1-5 TRBD1 .
TGTGCCAGCAGTCGGACAGACTCCTACGAGCAGTACTTC CASSRTDSYEQYF TRBV6-1 13 TRBJ2-7 . .
TGTGCCAGCAGTTTATATAGCGGGACCACAGATACGCAGTATTTT CASSLYSGTTDTQYF TRBV28 15 TRBJ2-3 TRBD2 .
TGCGCCAGCAGCTCGCTGGTGGGGGGAGATTCACCCCTCCACTTT CASSSLVGGDSPLHF TRBV5-1 15 TRBJ1-6 . .
TGTGCCAGCAGCCAAGATCGAGGGCTGAACTATGGCTACACCTTC CASSQDRGLNYGYTF TRBV4-2 15 TRBJ1-2 . .
TGCAGCGTCTGCGGGCTAGCGGGAGAGAATTACAATGAGCAGTTCTTC CSVCGLAGENYNEQFF TRBV29-1 16 TRBJ2-1 TRBD2 .
TGTGTGGGGGCTAACGCCTACAATGAGCAGTTCTTC CVGANAYNEQFF TRBV11-2 12 TRBJ2-1 . .
TGTGCCAGCAGCGACGGAGGGCGGGGGCTGAGGGATACGCAGTATTTT CASSDGGRGLRDTQYF TRBV9 16 TRBJ2-3 . .
TGTGCCATCAGTGAGGCGAGGACAGGGGTGAACACTGAAGCTTTCTTT CAISEARTGVNTEAFF TRBV10-3 16 TRBJ1-1 TRBD1 few
TGCGCCAGCAGTGAGACTAGCCAATTCTACGAGCAGTACTTC CASSETSQFYEQYF TRBV10-2 14 TRBJ2-7 . .
TGTGCCAGTAGTACGGAGGACAGTTCGAGCTCCTATAATTCACCCCTCCACTTT CASSTEDSSSSYNSPLHF TRBV19 18 TRBJ1-6 . .
TGTGCCAGCAGCGAAGACAGGGGGCGAGATTATTCCTACGAGCAGTACTTC CASSEDRGRDYSYEQYF TRBV5-4 17 TRBJ2-7 TRBD1 .
TGTGCCAGTAGTGCTCAGGTCGGTGAGGGTCCCGGTGGTTTCTTT CASSAQVGEGPGGFF TRBV19 15 TRBJ1-1 . .
TGTGCCAGCAGTTTTACAGGGGGCTCGCTATTCACAGATACGCAGTATTTT CASSFTGGSLFTDTQYF TRBV27 17 TRBJ2-3 TRBD1 .
TGTGCCAGTAGTATTCACCCAGCGGGAGGAGAAGAGACCCAGTACTTC CASSIHPAGGEETQYF TRBV19 16 TRBJ2-5 TRBD2 .
TGCAGCGCCCTAACAGGGGGCTCCGGGGAGCTGTTTTTT CSALTGGSGELFF TRBV29-1 13 TRBJ2-2 TRBD1 .
TGTGCCAGCAGCGAAGGGGCGAACCCCTACGAGCAGTACTTC CASSEGANPYEQYF TRBV2 14 TRBJ2-7 . once
TGCGCCAGCAGCTTGGGGGAGGGCAATCAGCCCCAGCATTTT CASSLGEGNQPQHF TRBV5-1 14 TRBJ1-5 . .
TGCAGCGTTGAAGATCTTAACACAGATACGCAGTATTTT CSVEDLNTDTQYF TRBV29-1 13 TRBJ2-3 . .
TGTGCCATGCGGGTCGCCGCTTACACAGATACGCAGTATTTT CAMRVAAYTDTQYF TRBV21-1 14 TRBJ2-3 . .
TGCGCCAGCAGCCCGACAGCGGGAGCAAGGGTCTTC CASSPTAGARVF TRBV4-1 12 TRBJ2-1 TRBD2 .
TGTGCCAGCAGGAGACAGGGGATCAAGTATGGCTACACCTTC CASRRQGIKYGYTF TRBV5-8 14 TRBJ1-2 TRBD1 .
TGTGCCAGCAATTCCGGACATCGGCGCAATCAGCCCCAGCATTTT CASNSGHRRNQPQHF TRBV28 15 TRBJ1-5 . .
TGTGCCACCTCGAAGGGGGTTGAAGCTTTCTTT CATSKGVEAFF TRBV6-5 11 TRBJ1-1 . .
TGCGCCAGCAGCCGGGACAAGGACCTCTACGAGCAGTACTTC CASSRDKDLYEQYF TRBV5-1 14 TRBJ2-7 . .
TGTGCCAGCAGCTTAGAGCGGGGGGCGAACACCGGGGAGCTGTTTTTT CASSLERGANTGELFF TRBV11-3 16 TRBJ2-2 TRBD2 .
TGTGCCAGTAGTATTAGAAGTGAAAAACTGTTTTTT CASSIRSEKLFF TRBV19 12 TRBJ1-4 . .
TGTGCCAGCAGTTACTCGGGGGCCGCCTACAATGAGCAGTTCTTC CASSYSGAAYNEQFF TRBV6-5 15 TRBJ2-1 . .
TGTGCCAGCAGCTTTCCTAGCGGGGTTACCTACGAGCAGTACTTC CASSFPSGVTYEQYF TRBV5-6 15 TRBJ2-7 TRBD2 .
TGCAGCGTTTTTTTAGAGGGAGGAACTGAAGCTTTCTTT CSVFLEGGTEAFF TRBV29-1 13 TRBJ1-1 . .
TGTGCCAGCAGCTTAACACAGTGGGATTCACCCCTCCACTTT CASSLTQWDSPLHF TRBV7-3 14 TRBJ1-6 . .
TGTGCCAGCAGCCTTAGCGGGAGGGCGAGGGAGCAGTACTTC CASSLSGRAREQYF TRBV5-7 14 TRBJ2-7 TRBD2 .
TGTGCCAGCAACGTCGACAGGCCAGAGACCCAGTACTTC CASNVDRPETQYF TRBV6-1 13 TRBJ2-5 . .